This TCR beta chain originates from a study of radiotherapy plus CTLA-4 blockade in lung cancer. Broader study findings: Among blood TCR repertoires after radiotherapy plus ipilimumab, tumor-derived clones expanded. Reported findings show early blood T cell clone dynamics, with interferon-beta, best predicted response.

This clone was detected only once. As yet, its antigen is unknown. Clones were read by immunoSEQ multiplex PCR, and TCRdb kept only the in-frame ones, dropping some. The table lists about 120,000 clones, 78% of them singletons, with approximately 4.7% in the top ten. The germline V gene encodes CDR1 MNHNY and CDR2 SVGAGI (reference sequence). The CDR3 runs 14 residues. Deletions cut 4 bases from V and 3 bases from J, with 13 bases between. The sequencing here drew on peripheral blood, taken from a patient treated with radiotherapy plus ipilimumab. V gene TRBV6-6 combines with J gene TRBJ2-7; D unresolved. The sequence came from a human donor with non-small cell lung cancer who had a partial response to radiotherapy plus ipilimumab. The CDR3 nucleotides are TGTGCCAGCAGTTCCACCCTTACAGACTACGAGCAGTACTTC. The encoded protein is CASSSTLTDYEQYF.